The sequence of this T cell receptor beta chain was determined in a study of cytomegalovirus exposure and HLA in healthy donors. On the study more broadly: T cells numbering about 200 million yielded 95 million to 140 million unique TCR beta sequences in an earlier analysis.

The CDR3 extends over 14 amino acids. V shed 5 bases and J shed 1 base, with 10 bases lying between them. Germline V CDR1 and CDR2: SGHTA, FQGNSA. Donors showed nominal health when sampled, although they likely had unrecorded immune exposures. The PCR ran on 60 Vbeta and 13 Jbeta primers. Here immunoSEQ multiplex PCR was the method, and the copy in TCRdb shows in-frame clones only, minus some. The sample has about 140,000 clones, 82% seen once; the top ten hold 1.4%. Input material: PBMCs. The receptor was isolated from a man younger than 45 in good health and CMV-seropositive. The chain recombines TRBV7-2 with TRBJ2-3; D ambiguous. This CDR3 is CASSAQVGTDTQYF. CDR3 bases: TGTGCCAGCAGCGCCCAGGTGGGCACAGATACGCAGTATTTT.